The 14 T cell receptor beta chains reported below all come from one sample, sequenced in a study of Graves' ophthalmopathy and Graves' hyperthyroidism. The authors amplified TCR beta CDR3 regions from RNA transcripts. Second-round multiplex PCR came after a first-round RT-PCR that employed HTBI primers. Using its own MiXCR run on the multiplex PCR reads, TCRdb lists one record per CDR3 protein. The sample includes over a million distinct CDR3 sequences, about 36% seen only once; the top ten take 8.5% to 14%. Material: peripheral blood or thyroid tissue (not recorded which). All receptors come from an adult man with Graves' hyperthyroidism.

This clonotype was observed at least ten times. CDR3 nucleotides: TGTGCCAGCAGCGGACGACAGAGCCGGAGGTATGGCTACACCTTC. As protein: CASSGRQSRRYGYTF. The chain combines TRBV9 with TRBJ1-2; possibly TRBD1 for D (5 bases). Germline assignment: CDR1 SGDLS and CDR2 YYNGEE. The V gene lost 3 bases and the J gene lost 5 bases, with 17 bases spanning the gap. The CDR3 has 15 amino acids.

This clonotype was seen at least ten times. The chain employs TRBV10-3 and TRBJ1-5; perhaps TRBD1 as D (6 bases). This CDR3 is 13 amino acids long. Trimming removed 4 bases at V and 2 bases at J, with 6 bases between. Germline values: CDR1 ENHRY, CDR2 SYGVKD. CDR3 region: CAISGQGNQPQHF. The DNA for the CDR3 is TGTGCCATCAGTGGACAGGGCAATCAGCCCCAGCATTTT.

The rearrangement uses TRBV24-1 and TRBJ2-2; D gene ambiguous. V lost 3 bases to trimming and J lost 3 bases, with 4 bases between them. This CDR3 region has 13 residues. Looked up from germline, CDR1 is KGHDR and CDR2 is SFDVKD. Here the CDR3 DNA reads TGTGCCACCAGTGATCCGGACACCGGGGAGCTGTTTTTT. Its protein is CATSDPDTGELFF.

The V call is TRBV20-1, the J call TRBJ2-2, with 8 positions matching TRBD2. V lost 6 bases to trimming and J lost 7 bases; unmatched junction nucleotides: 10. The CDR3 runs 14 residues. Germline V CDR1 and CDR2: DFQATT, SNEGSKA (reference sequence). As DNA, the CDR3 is TGCAGTGCCCACCCTGACGGGACTAGCGGGGAGCTGTTTTTT. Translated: CSAHPDGTSGELFF.

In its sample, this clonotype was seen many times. CDR3 sequence: CASNRDSSNQPQHF. CDR3 bases: TGTGCCAGTAATAGAGATTCAAGCAATCAGCCCCAGCATTTT. The rearrangement uses TRBV19 and TRBJ1-5; D uncertain. V lost 7 bases and J lost 1, with 11 bases in between. The germline gives CDR1 LNHDA, CDR2 SQIVND (reference sequence). The CDR3 has 14 amino acids.

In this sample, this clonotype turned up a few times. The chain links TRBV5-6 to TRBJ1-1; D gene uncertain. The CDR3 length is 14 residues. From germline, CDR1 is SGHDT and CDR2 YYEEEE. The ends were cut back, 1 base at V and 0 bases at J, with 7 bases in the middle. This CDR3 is CASSLQLLNTEAFF. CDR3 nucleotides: TGTGCCAGCAGCTTGCAGCTCCTGAACACTGAAGCTTTCTTT.

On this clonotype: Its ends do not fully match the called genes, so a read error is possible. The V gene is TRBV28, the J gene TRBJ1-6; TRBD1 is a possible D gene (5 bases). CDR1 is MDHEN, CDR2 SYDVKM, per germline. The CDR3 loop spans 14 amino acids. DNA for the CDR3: TGTGTCAGCAGTCGTGCAGGGTTGAATTCACCCCTCCACTTT. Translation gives CVSSRAGLNSPLHF.

CDR3 region: CASSEGSTYHNQPQEKLFF. CDR3 nucleotide sequence: TGTGCCAGCAGTGAAGGTTCGACGTATCATAATCAGCCCCAGGAAAAACTGTTTTTT. The gene calls are TRBV25-1 and TRBJ1-4; no reliable D call. V was cut by 2 bases and J by 8 bases, with 27 bases left in between. The CDR3 sequence is 19 residues long. Germline loops: CDR1 MGHDK, CDR2 SYGVNS.

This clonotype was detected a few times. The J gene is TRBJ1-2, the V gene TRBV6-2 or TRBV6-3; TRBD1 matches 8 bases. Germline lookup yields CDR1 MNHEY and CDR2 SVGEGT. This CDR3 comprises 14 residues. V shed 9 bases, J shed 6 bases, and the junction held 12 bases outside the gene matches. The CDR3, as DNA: TGTGCCAGTCGCCTTGGACAGGGTCATCATGGCTACACCTTC. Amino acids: CASRLGQGHHGYTF.

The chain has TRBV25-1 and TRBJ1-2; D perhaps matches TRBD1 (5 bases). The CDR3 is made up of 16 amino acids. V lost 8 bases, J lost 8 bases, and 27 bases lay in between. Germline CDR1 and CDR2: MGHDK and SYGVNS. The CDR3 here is CASLPSLGGGDDGYTF. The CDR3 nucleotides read TGTGCCAGCCTACCCTCTCTGGGGGGAGGGGATGACGGCTACACCTTC.

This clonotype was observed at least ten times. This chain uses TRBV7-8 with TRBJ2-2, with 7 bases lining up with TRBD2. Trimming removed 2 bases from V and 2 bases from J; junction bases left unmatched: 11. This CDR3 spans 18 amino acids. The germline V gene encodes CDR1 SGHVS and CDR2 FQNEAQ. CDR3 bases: TGTGCCAGCAGCTTACGCCCCCTGGCTAGCGGAAACACCGGGGAGCTGTTTTTT. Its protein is CASSLRPLASGNTGELFF.

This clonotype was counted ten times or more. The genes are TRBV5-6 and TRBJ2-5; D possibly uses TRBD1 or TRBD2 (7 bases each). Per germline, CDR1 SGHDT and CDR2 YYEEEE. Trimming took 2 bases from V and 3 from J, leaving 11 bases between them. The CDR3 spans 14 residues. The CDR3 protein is CASSFRGGKETQYF. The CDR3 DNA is TGTGCCAGCAGCTTCAGGGGGGGCAAAGAGACCCAGTACTTC. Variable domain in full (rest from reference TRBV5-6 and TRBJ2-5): DAGVTQSPTHLIKTRGQQVTLRCSPKSGHDTVSWYQQALGQGPQFIFQYYEEEERQRGNFPDRFSGHQFPNYSSELNVNALLLGDSALYLCASSFRGGKETQYFGPGTRLLVL.

DNA for the CDR3: TGTGCCAGCAGGGGGGACAGAAGAAGCACAGATACGCAGTATTTT. It specifies CASRGDRRSTDTQYF. The rearrangement uses TRBV2 and TRBJ2-3; 7 bases line up with TRBD1. V dropped 6 bases and J dropped 0; count of bases not matched to a gene: 6. Germline-derived CDR1 and CDR2 are SNHLY and FYNNEI. The CDR3 spans 15 residues.

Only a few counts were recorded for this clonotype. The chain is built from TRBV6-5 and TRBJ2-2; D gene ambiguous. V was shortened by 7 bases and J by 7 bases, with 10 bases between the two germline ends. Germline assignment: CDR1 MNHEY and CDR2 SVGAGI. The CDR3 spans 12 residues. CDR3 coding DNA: TGTGCCAGCACATCTCCAATCGGGGAGCTGTTTTTT. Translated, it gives CASTSPIGELFF.